The next 15 T cell receptor beta chains were all read from a single sample in a study of T-cell memory formation after mild COVID-19 (TCRdb year 2021). The receptor library was made with 5' RACE. The instrument given in TCRdb is Illumina NovaSeq 6000. The public reads were run again by TCRdb, first through fastp at Q25 and then through MiXCR, and only productive beta chains were kept. Each CDR3 protein appears once, grouped with its most common genes and DNA. For this sample the table gives roughly 120,000 distinct CDR3 sequences, of which 15% to 20% were detected only once. Approximately 14% of the sample belongs to the ten largest clones. The sample consisted of PBMCs or a T cell subset sorted from them (not recorded which). The receptors here all came from an adult woman who had mild COVID-19 (a few samples of this study predate the infection). The sample titles of this study are shuffled in the database, so cell type and time point are left out; the donor was told from shared clones.

There are a few counts of this clonotype. The chain joins TRBV7-9 to TRBJ2-4; perhaps TRBD1 as D (5 bases). The CDR3 has 14 residues. V lost 1 base and J 8 bases, leaving 12 bases between the germline ends. Germline V gene lookup returns CDR1 SEHNR and CDR2 FQNEAQ (reference sequence). CDR3: CASSLGAGFDIQYF. The CDR3 nucleotides read TGTGCCAGCAGCTTAGGGGCAGGGTTTGACATTCAGTACTTC.

The chain links TRBV7-2 to TRBJ1-5; 10 positions match TRBD1. Per the germline V gene, CDR1 is SGHTA and CDR2 is FQGNSA. Losses at the gene ends were 4 bases for V and 0 bases for J; bases not matched to a gene: 6. The CDR3 contains 17 residues. The CDR3: CASSSTGGPYSNQPQHF. DNA for the CDR3: TGTGCCAGCAGCTCGACAGGGGGCCCTTATAGCAATCAGCCCCAGCATTTT.

In this sample, this clonotype turned up a few times. The V gene is TRBV20-1, the J gene TRBJ1-1; 9 bases fit TRBD1. The CDR3 has 17 residues. CDR1 and CDR2 (germline): DFQATT, SNEGSKA (reference sequence). Losses at the gene ends were 6 bases for V and 0 bases for J; bases not matched to a gene: 14. The CDR3: CSANHRGPLPMNTEAFF. DNA for the CDR3: TGCAGTGCGAACCACAGGGGGCCACTTCCTATGAACACTGAAGCTTTCTTT.

This chain links TRBV5-1 with TRBJ2-2; no clear D gene. The length of the CDR3 is 17 residues. Per the germline V gene, CDR1 is SGHRS and CDR2 is YFSETQ. Trimming removed 4 bases from V and 3 bases from J, with 19 bases in between. The DNA of the CDR3 is TGCGCCAGCAGCCTGGGGTTTTTGTCAGGAGACACCGGGGAGCTGTTTTTT. Protein product: CASSLGFLSGDTGELFF. Full variable domain (rest looked up from reference TRBV5-1 and TRBJ2-2): KAGVTQTPRYLIKTRGQQVTLSCSPISGHRSVSWYQQTPGQGLQFLFEYFSETQRNKGNFPGRFSGRQFSNSRSEMNVSTLELGDSALYLCASSLGFLSGDTGELFFGEGSRLTVL.

V usage is TRBV7-9 and J usage is TRBJ1-4; possibly TRBD1 for D (5 bases). V lost 4 bases and J lost 4, with 13 bases in between. The CDR3 extends over 15 amino acids. The germline CDR1 and CDR2 sequences are SEHNR and FQNEAQ (reference sequence). The CDR3 reads CASSSSGWGNEKLFF. CDR3 in DNA: TGTGCCAGCAGCTCATCAGGGTGGGGTAATGAAAAACTGTTTTTT.

This clonotype has just a few counts. The chain employs TRBV27 and TRBJ2-7; D possibly corresponds to TRBD1 (6 bases). This CDR3 spans 13 amino acids. V lost 6 bases and J lost 4, with 13 bases in between. Per germline, CDR1 MNHEY and CDR2 SMNVEV (reference sequence). CDR3 loop: CASSRTVGYEQYF. CDR3 coding DNA: TGTGCCAGCAGCAGGACAGTCGGATACGAGCAGTACTTC.

A few counts support this clonotype. The gene calls are TRBV2 and TRBJ1-3; 7 bases agree with TRBD1. The CDR3 length is 16 residues. Per germline, CDR1 SNHLY and CDR2 FYNNEI. The junction had 10 bases not matched to a gene; V was cut back by 6 bases and J by 2 bases. CDR3 sequence reads: CASSAGQEFTGNTIYF. DNA for the CDR3: TGTGCCAGCAGCGCCGGACAGGAGTTCACTGGAAACACCATATATTTT.

V is TRBV4-1 and J is TRBJ1-1; the match to TRBD1 covers 8 bases. The CDR3 sequence is 17 residues long. Germline trimming cut 1 base from V and 1 base from J; bases unmatched to any gene: 8. The germline CDR1 and CDR2 sequences are MGHRA and YSYEKL. The CDR3 region has the DNA TGCGCCAGCAGCCAAGGATTCCAGGGGGCTGGGAACACTGAAGCTTTCTTT. This gives the protein CASSQGFQGAGNTEAFF.

The chain uses TRBV6-2 or TRBV6-3 and TRBJ1-2, with D hard to call. This CDR3 comprises 13 residues. The germline V and J ends were trimmed by 4 bases and 8 bases, with 14 bases remaining between them. The germline gives CDR1 MNHEY, CDR2 SVGEGT. The CDR3 region has the DNA TGTGCCAGCAGTTCCCCTTGGACCATGGGCTACACCTTC. Its translation is CASSSPWTMGYTF.

This CDR3 reads CASSVTGLNTEAFF. The CDR3 nucleotides are TGTGCCAGCAGCGTAACGGGGTTGAACACTGAAGCTTTCTTT. The chain employs TRBV9 and TRBJ1-1; D is unresolved. Germline values: CDR1 SGDLS, CDR2 YYNGEE. V was clipped by 1 base and J by 0 bases, with 7 bases between them. There are 14 residues in the CDR3.

This chain uses TRBV2 with TRBJ2-3; 7 bases fit TRBD2. The CDR3 loop spans 16 amino acids. Trimming cost V 6 bases and J 4 bases; bases outside gene matches: 13. Germline assignment: CDR1 SNHLY and CDR2 FYNNEI. CDR3 nucleotides: TGTGCCAGCAGGGGCGGAGCGGGGAATCGGGCAGATACGCAGTATTTT. Translated: CASRGGAGNRADTQYF.

There are a few counts of this clonotype. This chain joins TRBV20-1 and TRBJ1-6; D not certain. This CDR3 is built from 12 residues. Germline loops: CDR1 DFQATT, CDR2 SNEGSKA (reference sequence). The ends were cut back, 4 bases at V and 6 bases at J, with 7 bases in the middle. CDR3 sequence: CSATSANSPLHF. As DNA, the CDR3 is TGCAGTGCTACGTCAGCTAATTCACCCCTCCACTTT.

The chain links TRBV10-3 to TRBJ2-5; 9 nucleotides match TRBD1. The DNA end is more similar to TRBJ2-1, so the J call may be wrong. This CDR3 region has 14 residues. Germline V gives CDR1 ENHRY, CDR2 SYGVKD. The CDR3 spells CAITDPGQGGEQFF. The CDR3 nucleotides read TGTGCCATCACCGACCCGGGACAGGGTGGTGAGCAGTTCTTC.

V is TRBV6-4 and J is TRBJ1-1, with 11 nucleotides matching TRBD1. Germline V gives CDR1 MRHNA, CDR2 SNTAGT. CDR3 length: 15 residues. V lost 7 bases, J lost 4 bases, and 8 bases stayed unmatched. The CDR3 spells CASIGDRGKTTEAFF. CDR3 sequence (DNA): TGTGCCAGCATCGGGGACAGGGGGAAAACCACTGAAGCTTTCTTT.

The sample holds a few counts of this clonotype. V gene TRBV29-1 combines with J gene TRBJ2-1; TRBD1 might be the D (6 bases). Germline CDR1 reads SQVTM; CDR2 reads ANQGSEA. Trimming removed 7 bases from V and 6 bases from J, with 16 bases in between. This CDR3 contains 13 residues. CDR3: CSGQRTVSNEQFF. The CDR3 nucleotides are TGCAGCGGGCAGAGGACAGTGTCCAATGAGCAGTTCTTC.